This T cell receptor (beta chain) stems from a study of post-analysis software for immune sequencing data. Whole-study findings and limits: There was significantly lower normalized Chao1 diversity in multiple sclerosis patients than in controls. A few TRBV segments (TRBV5-6, TRBV5-1 and TRBV20-1 among them) occurred more frequently in patients than in controls. Samples sharing a preparation batch grouped tightly together when assessed by F measure.

CDR3 length equals 13 residues. Germline CDR1 and CDR2: MDHEN and SYDVKM. Between the trimmed V and J ends, which lost 4 bases and 6 bases, there was a span of 7 bases. A note on this clonotype: Antigen: not known.

The TCR beta cDNA libraries carried unique molecular identifiers. Each batch of about 1 to 11 million T cells produced 500,000 to 600,000 cDNA molecules. TCRdb independently ran MiXCR on the PCR reads; one entry per CDR3 protein. The sample lists hundreds of thousands of distinct CDR3 sequences; roughly 29% were seen once. The J gene is TRBJ1-6, the V gene TRBV28; a possible D gene is TRBD1 (5 bases). Sequenced input: blood. This sequence originates from a girl between 5 and 17 years old with multiple sclerosis. This CDR3 reads CASSWGGNSPLHF. CDR3 nucleotides: TGTGCCAGCAGTTGGGGGGGTAATTCACCCCTCCACTTT.